This T cell receptor beta chain was captured by sequencing in a study of CD8 T cells in Susac syndrome. Study-wide results and caveats: Individuals included in the TCR sequencing and HLA analysis were acknowledged by the study to be relatively few in number.

CDR3 size: 13 residues. J gave up 0 bases and V 5 bases, and 3 bases lay outside the gene matches. Germline CDR1 is DFQATT and CDR2 is SNEGSKA (reference sequence). Reverse transcription used about 0.45 to 1 ug RNA and random hexamers. It was immunoSEQ multiplex PCR that amplified TCR beta CDR3 across 54 Vbeta and 13 Jbeta. TCRdb re-called the immunoSEQ multiplex PCR reads with MiXCR, one entry per CDR3 protein. Of about 140,000 distinct CDR3 sequences listed, 85% to 95% are singletons. CD8+ and CD4+ T cells were negatively isolated; TEMRA cells were FACS-enriched. About this clonotype itself: The antigen is undetermined.

The rearrangement uses TRBV20-1 and TRBJ2-5, with 7 nucleotides matching TRBD1. The TCR was taken from a human donor with Susac syndrome. The source material was CD4+ T cells from PBMCs. CDR3 residues: CSAVTGDQETQYF. The CDR3 nucleotides read TGCAGTGCTGTAACAGGGGACCAAGAGACCCAGTACTTC.